A selection of T cell receptor beta chains follows, all from one sample in a study of beta chain features in type 1 diabetes. Profiled with immunoSEQ multiplex PCR; TCRdb holds only in-frame clones, not every one. The repertoire holds fewer than 250,000 clones, with about 9.3% as singletons. Sequencing was carried out using naive CD4+ T cells from blood. These receptors came from a woman aged 18-35 years in good health. CDR3s include the opening cysteine and the closing phenylalanine or tryptophan. The D gene is left open where the match is weak. Rows give clone size only sometimes, using once, few, many, or a class for an expanded clone.

TGTGCCTGGACAAAAGGGACTAGCGGGAGATACAATGAGCAGTTCTTC CAWTKGTSGRYNEQFF TRBJ2-1 TRBD2 TRBV30 -
TGCGCCAGCAGCTTCGGGGGGACTGGGGCCAACGTCCTGACTTTC CASSFGGTGANVLTF TRBJ2-6 TRBD2 TRBV5-1 -
TGTGCCAGCAGCTTAGACGGCGGGAGAGGTGAAGAGACCCAGTACTTC CASSLDGGRGEETQYF TRBJ2-5 TRBD2 TRBV7-7 -
TGCGCCAGCAGCTTGGTAAGGTCCGCCCGGGAAAACACCGGGGAGCTGTTTTTT CASSLVRSARENTGELFF TRBJ2-2 - TRBV5-1 -
TGTGCCAGCAGGCCAGCTTTAGCGGGAGCGGACGAGCAGTACTTC CASRPALAGADEQYF TRBJ2-7 TRBD2 TRBV7-8 few
TGTGCCAGCAGCTTCCGGGGAGTAGCGGGATGGCAAGAGCAGTACTTC CASSFRGVAGWQEQYF TRBJ2-7 TRBD2 TRBV11-1 few
TGTGCCTGGAGTGTAAGGGGGCAAGCCACCATATATTTT CAWSVRGQATIYF TRBJ1-3 TRBD1 TRBV30 few
TGTGCCAGCAGTGAACGGGACAGGTCCTACGAAGGGCAGTACTTC CASSERDRSYEGQYF TRBJ2-7 TRBD1 TRBV2 -
TGTGCCAGCAGCTTACAAGGGGTAGTTATGGTGAATGAGCAGTTCTTC CASSLQGVVMVNEQFF TRBJ2-1 - TRBV7-2 few
TGCGCCAGCAGCCAAGATCCGCGACTATCCTATCAGTTCTTC CASSQDPRLSYQFF TRBJ2-1 - TRBV4-1 -
TGTGCCAGCAGCTCCCGACAGGGGTTTGTTCAGCCCCAGCATTTT CASSSRQGFVQPQHF TRBJ1-5 TRBD1 TRBV5-6 -
TGTGCCAGCAGTTTATCAAGGACAGTCGGAACTGAAGCTTTCTTT CASSLSRTVGTEAFF TRBJ1-1 - TRBV27 few
TGTGCCAGCAGCTCAACTAGCGATGAGCAGTTCTTC CASSSTSDEQFF TRBJ2-1 TRBD2 TRBV7-2 -
TGTGCCAGCAGTGAAGCATCCGCTAACTATGGCTACACCTTC CASSEASANYGYTF TRBJ1-2 - TRBV6-1 -
TGTGCCAGCAGTGCAGGACTCGGCGTGGAGACCCAGTACTTC CASSAGLGVETQYF TRBJ2-5 - TRBV2 -
TGTGCCAGCAGCTTGGTAGCGGGAGCGGGCAATGAGCAGTTCTTC CASSLVAGAGNEQFF TRBJ2-1 TRBD2 TRBV5-4 few
TGCGCCAGCAGCTTTGGAGTCCGGGACAGGGTGGACGAGCAGTACTTC CASSFGVRDRVDEQYF TRBJ2-7 TRBD1 TRBV5-1 -
TGTGCCAGCAGCTTGCATCGCCTTCGGAGCGAAGAGACCCAGTACTTC CASSLHRLRSEETQYF TRBJ2-5 - TRBV5-6 few
TGTGCCAGCAGCTTAGCACCAGACAGCTACGAGCAGTACTTC CASSLAPDSYEQYF TRBJ2-7 - TRBV7-9 -
TGTGCCAGCAGCTTAAGAGGGACAGGAAATTCACCCCTCCACTTT CASSLRGTGNSPLHF TRBJ1-6 TRBD1 TRBV11-2 -
TGCGCCAGATTCCTCTCGACAGGGGACACTGAAGCTTTCTTT CARFLSTGDTEAFF TRBJ1-1 TRBD1 TRBV5-1 few
TGCGCCAGCAGCCAAGAATACGGGGGGGGCGTCTCAGATACGCAGTATTTT CASSQEYGGGVSDTQYF TRBJ2-3 TRBD2 TRBV4-1 -
TGTGCCAGCAGCATAAACAGGGGTGTGAGGGAGCAGTACTTC CASSINRGVREQYF TRBJ2-5 TRBD1 TRBV5-6 -
TGCGCCAGCAGCGCGGCTAGCGGGAGGTACGAGCAGTACTTC CASSAASGRYEQYF TRBJ2-7 TRBD2 TRBV5-1 few
TGTGCCTGGGGACCTCGGACAGGGGAGTACTTC CAWGPRTGEYF TRBJ2-4 TRBD1 TRBV30 few
TGTGCCAGCAGCTTAACCGGGACAGGGGGCGCCGCTAACTATGGCTACACCTTC CASSLTGTGGAANYGYTF TRBJ1-2 TRBD1 TRBV11-2 few
TGCGCCAGCAGCCCGGCCCCAACGAGGACTGAAGCTTTCTTT CASSPAPTRTEAFF TRBJ1-1 - TRBV4-1 -
TGTGCCAGCAGTTTTACTAGCGGGAGGTCCGAGACCCAGTACTTC CASSFTSGRSETQYF TRBJ2-5 TRBD2 TRBV2 few
TGTGCCAGCTCACCACTCGACAGAGCCTACGAGCAGTACTTC CASSPLDRAYEQYF TRBJ2-7 - TRBV18 few
TGTGCCAGCAGCAAAAAGAGCGACAGGGAGAGGGGCAATCAGCCCCAGCATTTT CASSKKSDRERGNQPQHF TRBJ1-5 - TRBV21-1 few
TGTGCCAGCAGCCGTAAAGGTAGCGGGGGCGCAGGAGGGGAGCAGTACTTC CASSRKGSGGAGGEQYF TRBJ2-7 TRBD2 TRBV5-4 -
TGTGCCAGCAGCCCTAACTTGGGCGGCGGGAGCGCGAATGAGCAGTTCTTC CASSPNLGGGSANEQFF TRBJ2-1 TRBD2 TRBV7-9 few
TGTGCCAGCAGTGAAAAGACAGGAAGCAACACTGAAGCTTTCTTT CASSEKTGSNTEAFF TRBJ1-1 - TRBV6-1 few
TGTGCCAGCAGCTTAGCGGGAGAGGACGAGCAGTACTTC CASSLAGEDEQYF TRBJ2-7 - TRBV7-9 few
TGTGCCAGCAGTGACTCTGGAGTCGCTGAAGCTTTCTTT CASSDSGVAEAFF TRBJ1-1 - TRBV6-1 -
TGTGCCAGCAGCTTAAATGGGGGGAGAGGAGCTTTCTTT CASSLNGGRGAFF TRBJ1-1 - TRBV7-9 few
TGTGCCAGCAGCTCCCGGGACAGCTACAATGAGCAGTTCTTC CASSSRDSYNEQFF TRBJ2-1 TRBD1 TRBV11-3 few
TGCGCCAGCAGCCAACCCGGGACACCTGGCTACACCTTC CASSQPGTPGYTF TRBJ1-2 - TRBV4-1 few
TGTGCCAGCAGTCTAAAGACAGGGGCCAACGTCCTGACTTTC CASSLKTGANVLTF TRBJ2-6 - TRBV27 -
TGCGCCAGCAGCGGAACTAGCGGGGGGGCAGACGAGCAGTACTTC CASSGTSGGADEQYF TRBJ2-7 TRBD2 TRBV5-1 -
TGTGCCAGCAGTGAACAGAACTATGGCTACACCTTC CASSEQNYGYTF TRBJ1-2 - TRBV2 few
TGCAGCGTTGCTCTTGTGCAGTGGAGCACTGAAGCTTTCTTT CSVALVQWSTEAFF TRBJ1-1 - TRBV29-1 few
TGTGCCAGCAGGGCCGGGGTAAACTACGAGCAGTACTTC CASRAGVNYEQYF TRBJ2-7 - TRBV28 few
TGTGCCAGCAGCGACAGGACAGGGGCAGGGGCAGATACGCAGTATTTT CASSDRTGAGADTQYF TRBJ2-3 TRBD1 TRBV6-6 -
TGTGCCAGCTCACCAGGCAGGGGGCTCTCACCCCTCCACTTT CASSPGRGLSPLHF TRBJ1-6 TRBD1 TRBV18 few
TGTGCCACCAGCAGGGGGGACTCAACGAACACCGGGGAGCTGTTTTTT CATSRGDSTNTGELFF TRBJ2-2 - TRBV15 -
TGCGCCAGCAACTTTGTGGGGACAGCAAAAGAGACCCAGTACTTC CASNFVGTAKETQYF TRBJ2-5 TRBD1 TRBV5-1 few
TGTGCCAGCAGTTTAACGAGGGCAAGCACAGATACGCAGTATTTT CASSLTRASTDTQYF TRBJ2-3 - TRBV27 -
TGCGCCAGCAGTCGGGACAGGGGACTCGTGGGAGGCTACACCTTC CASSRDRGLVGGYTF TRBJ1-2 TRBD1 TRBV10-2 few
TGCGCCAGCACCTTAGGCCTCGCGGGGGACACAGATACGCAGTATTTT CASTLGLAGDTDTQYF TRBJ2-3 TRBD2 TRBV5-1 -
TGCGCCAGCAGCGCGACAGGGGTCGGGAATGAGCAGTTCTTC CASSATGVGNEQFF TRBJ2-1 TRBD1 TRBV5-1 few
TGTGCCAGCAGCCAAGAGGGGGGGTTTCTGGATTATCAGCCCCAGCATTTT CASSQEGGFLDYQPQHF TRBJ1-5 - TRBV14 few
TGTGCCAGCAGTTATAACAGGGACACCGGGGAGCTGTTTTTT CASSYNRDTGELFF TRBJ2-2 - TRBV6-5 few